Here is one TCR beta chain with its context. Its antigen remains unidentified. No much larger clonotype is one base removed from it; base qualities were not supplied. The germline V gene encodes CDR1 PRHDT and CDR2 FYEKMQ (reference sequence). Cut back by 1 base and 12 bases, the V and J ends lie 10 bases apart. The cysteine opens and the phenylalanine closes a CDR3 of 12 amino acids. Only the CDR3 DNA is retained, 36 bases long and in frame from the first base. Donors were healthy HIV-negative adults with no recently reported acute infections or vaccinations. Every donor was a Caucasian adult residing in Nashville, Tennessee, USA. CD8 memory samples consisted of magnetically selected CD45RO+ cells combined with CCR7-negative CD45RA+ effector memory (TemRA) cells. Blood was collected by leukapheresis, and PBMCs were isolated by Ficoll-Histopaque density gradient centrifugation and then cryopreserved in liquid nitrogen vapor phase. Analytical flow cytometry was used to check the purity and quantity of each magnetically sorted T cell population. Genomic DNA was isolated from each sorted fraction and quantified by UV absorbance on a Nanodrop 2000c.

TCR CDR3 regions were amplified from genomic DNA by multiplex PCR using the deep immunoSEQ assay. For each cell subset, the extracted genomic DNA was distributed evenly across all wells of several immunoSEQ 96-well plates, and each plate served as one replicate. For sorted subsets, each replicate PCR was loaded with approximately 200 ng genomic DNA, equivalent to 25,000 to 30,000 T cell genomes. Purified libraries were measured with a Qubit 3.0 fluorometer, size-checked on a Bioanalyzer 2100, and measured again with the KAPA Library Quantification kit. A separate single-read 150-cycle Illumina NextSeq 550 flow cell was used to sequence each immunoSEQ 96-well plate. Regarding the original processing steps: Because only junctional sequences without quality scores were contained in the immunoSEQ output, filtering matching that applied to full-length reads could not be performed. To assign V/J genes and CDR3, sequences were annotated using PyIR, a Python wrapper for IgBLAST v1.9, with IMGT germline references. Any read was removed if the V/J assignment was weak (E-value above 1e-6), the CDR3 was missing, or the read contained stop codons, out-of-frame junctions, or ambiguous translated residues. V3J clonotypes were defined as sequences sharing the same inferred V gene, J gene, and CDR3 amino acid sequence. Percentage overlap between repertoires was computed as shared unique clonotypes divided by the size of the smaller repertoire. Three approaches were used to assess repertoire richness: RTK rarefaction, the Chao1 estimator, and Recon v2.1 estimates of unobserved clonotypes. OLGA was used to compute generation probabilities for all TCRbeta clonotypes that the gDNA method yielded from a few donors. The immuneACCESS repertoire file appears here via TCRdb, limited to in-frame rearrangements. These files lack a portion of the clones; in checked studies, under half of the deficit traces to unresolved V genes, and the cause of the others is not known. V and J calls and clone size come straight from that table; D and trimming were deduced from the DNA. The sample yields 110,000 or so clones; roughly 70% were counted once. More than 20% of the sample goes to the ten largest clones.

This sample was included in a study of shared clonotypes between healthy human individuals (dated by TCRdb to the early 2020s). Notes on the research overall: Three men and a couple of women, aged 18 to 49 years, made up the cohort. For each donor, three plates each were used for CD4 naive and CD4 memory, two plates were used for CD8 naive, and one plate was used for CD8 memory. To estimate repertoire size and how much clonotype sharing occurs between individuals, the study deeply sequenced the blood TCR repertoires of a handful of healthy adults. To increase sequencing depth and limit assay-specific biases, TCR repertoire library preparation and sequencing were carried out by different laboratories using diverse techniques. Leukapheresis yielded between about 0.94 and 8.9 billion PBMCs per donor. The study at large found these results: Incomplete sequencing was indicated by rarefaction of sorted-subset datasets, despite the large sequencing depth. Higher generation probabilities were observed for clonotypes shared by all four sorted-subset donors than for non-shared clonotypes. When several donors were compared, the shared fraction of clonotypes was 5% to 6.5% for naive CD4, over 3% for naive CD8, roughly 2.5% for memory CD4, and roughly 0.43% for memory CD8. Because the study included only a small number of donors, the genetic and exposure-history diversity represented was limited. Only blood was sampled, and tissue TCR repertoires likely differ from those in blood. Larger estimated clonotype richness was generally found for naive subsets than for memory subsets. Pairwise subsampling indicated that sequencing depth was expected to affect the degree of clonotype sharing among donors.

The rearranged chain carries TRBV13 and TRBJ2-1, with the D gene call left open. Sequencing was done on a sample of memory CD8+ T cells sorted from blood. The meaning of the sample's cell subset or site label: CD45RO+ cells pooled with CCR7-negative TemRA cells. This sequence was found in a woman aged 25 to 39 in good health. The CDR3 protein is CASSLDPPGQFF. The bases are TGTGCCAGCAGCTTAGATCCCCCGGGGCAGTTCTTC.